The next 20 T cell receptor beta chains were all read from a single sample in a study of blood T cell repertoires in COVID-19. Measured with immunoSEQ multiplex PCR; TCRdb has only the in-frame clones, and not every one. The sample lists about 43,000 clones, approximately 87% seen once, with roughly 3.8% in the top ten. Sequenced material: peripheral blood. These receptors were obtained from a man aged 40-49 years with COVID-19, enrolled during active disease.

The V call is TRBV24-1, the J call TRBJ2-1; 10 nucleotides agree with TRBD2. V shed 7 bases, J shed 7 bases, and the junction held 6 bases outside the gene matches. The length of the CDR3 is 14 residues. From germline, CDR1 is KGHDR and CDR2 SFDVKD. The CDR3 here is CATRPSGSVNEQFF. In DNA form, the CDR3 reads TGTGCCACCAGGCCTAGCGGGAGCGTTAATGAGCAGTTCTTC.

This clone appeared a single time. The chain employs TRBV5-1 and TRBJ2-1; D is possibly TRBD2 (6 bases). Germline V gives CDR1 SGHRS, CDR2 YFSETQ. The CDR3 has 17 amino acids. Deletions cut 3 bases from V and 0 bases from J, with 16 bases between. CDR3 bases: TGCGCCAGCAGCTCAGCTCCCGGGACTGACTCCTACAATGAGCAGTTCTTC. Its translation: CASSSAPGTDSYNEQFF. Full variable domain (rest looked up from reference TRBV5-1 and TRBJ2-1): KAGVTQTPRYLIKTRGQQVTLSCSPISGHRSVSWYQQTPGQGLQFLFEYFSETQRNKGNFPGRFSGRQFSNSRSEMNVSTLELGDSALYLCASSSAPGTDSYNEQFFGPGTRLTVL.

This sequence joins TRBV27 and TRBJ2-1, with 8 bases that match TRBD1. V shed 5 bases and J 3 bases; nucleotides not matched to a gene: 6. The germline V gene has CDR1 MNHEY and CDR2 SMNVEV (reference sequence). The CDR3 sequence is 15 residues long. The CDR3 here is CASSVDRGGYNEQFF. CDR3 in DNA: TGTGCCAGCAGTGTCGACAGGGGAGGCTACAATGAGCAGTTCTTC.

The chain links TRBV12-3 or TRBV12-4 to TRBJ1-1; D is ambiguous. The CDR3 covers 13 residues. The V end lost 5 bases, the J end lost 4 bases, and 11 bases lay between the germline ends. This chain's CDR3 is CASSLSLTTEAFF. The DNA for the CDR3 is TGTGCCAGCAGTCTTAGCCTTACCACTGAAGCTTTCTTT.

The rearrangement uses TRBV9 and TRBJ2-5; tentative D call: TRBD2 (5 bases). Germline CDR1 and CDR2: SGDLS and YYNGEE. V lost 4 bases and J lost 3, with 22 bases in between. The CDR3 spans 17 residues. CDR3 sequence: CASSPRTDPRVEETQYF. CDR3 coding DNA: TGTGCCAGCAGCCCTCGGACGGACCCGAGGGTGGAAGAGACCCAGTACTTC.

This clone was seen just once. The V and J genes are TRBV3-1 (or the pseudogene TRBV3-2) and TRBJ1-2; the match to TRBD1 covers 10 bases. CDR3 length equals 15 residues. Germline assignment: CDR1 LGHDT and CDR2 YNNKEL (reference sequence). V lost 4 bases and J lost 7; bases outside the gene matches: 9. The CDR3 bases are TGTGCCAGCAGCCCTGGGACAGGGGAATGGATTGGCTACACCTTC. Its protein product is CASSPGTGEWIGYTF.

The chain has TRBV4-1 and TRBJ1-1, with D possibly matching TRBD1 (5 bases). From germline, CDR1 is MGHRA and CDR2 YSYEKL. Between the trimmed V and J ends, which lost 0 bases and 5 bases, there was a span of 13 bases. This CDR3 spans 15 amino acids. CDR3 amino acids: CASSQEFRDGTEAFF. The CDR3 DNA reads TGCGCCAGCAGCCAAGAGTTCAGGGATGGGACTGAAGCTTTCTTT.

This chain links TRBV4-1 with TRBJ1-3, with D hard to call. Trimming stripped 2 bases from V and 4 bases from J, with 18 bases between. The length of the CDR3 is 17 residues. Germline V gene data show CDR1 as MGHRA and CDR2 as YSYEKL. The CDR3: CASSQFPTTERGNTIYF. The CDR3 nucleotides read TGCGCCAGCAGCCAATTTCCGACGACGGAGCGGGGAAACACCATATATTTT.

The chain uses TRBV2 and TRBJ2-5; D remains ambiguous. The CDR3 is 12 amino acids. V shed 5 bases and J shed 0 bases, with 4 bases lying between them. Germline CDR1 is SNHLY and CDR2 is FYNNEI. CDR3 nucleotide sequence: TGTGCCAGCAGTAGCTACCAAGAGACCCAGTACTTC. Its translation: CASSSYQETQYF.

The chain uses TRBV7-8 and TRBJ2-5; maybe TRBD1 (5 bases). Germline CDR1 and CDR2: SGHVS and FQNEAQ. The CDR3 is made up of 15 amino acids. V was pared by 0 bases and J by 0 bases, with 8 bases between. The CDR3 DNA is TGTGCCAGCAGCTTAGCAGGGGCCCACCAAGAGACCCAGTACTTC. Its translation is CASSLAGAHQETQYF.

CDR3 loop: CASGAGGEQYF. The CDR3 DNA reads TGTGCCTCTGGTGCGGGCGGCGAGCAGTACTTC. The chain is built from TRBV6-1 and TRBJ2-7, with a possible D match to TRBD2 (5 bases). V shed 11 bases and J shed 6 bases, with 14 bases lying between them. CDR1 is MNHNS and CDR2 is SASEGT in the germline V gene. The CDR3 is 11 amino acids.

The chain links TRBV19 to TRBJ2-6; the match to TRBD1 covers 7 bases. Germline assignment: CDR1 LNHDA and CDR2 SQIVND (reference sequence). The junction had 13 bases not matched to a gene; V was cut back by 5 bases and J by 3 bases. CDR3 length equals 18 residues. CDR3 protein: CASSSLRQGRGGANVLTF. The CDR3 DNA reads TGTGCCAGTAGTTCCCTACGACAGGGACGTGGTGGGGCCAACGTCCTGACTTTC.

The rearrangement uses TRBV29-1 and TRBJ1-1; no reliable D call. Germline V lookup: CDR1 SQVTM, CDR2 ANQGSEA. This CDR3 is 13 amino acids long. V was pared by 3 bases and J by 0 bases, with 8 bases between. Here the CDR3 reads CSVDITVNTEAFF. Here the CDR3 DNA reads TGCAGCGTTGACATAACGGTGAACACTGAAGCTTTCTTT.

This chain uses TRBV11-2 with TRBJ2-2; TRBD2 aligns across 9 bases. V shed 4 bases and J 1 base; nucleotides not matched to a gene: 10. Looked up from germline, CDR1 is SGHAT and CDR2 is FQNNGV. This CDR3 spans 18 amino acids. The CDR3 DNA is TGTGCCAGCAGCTCCCTCCCCTCTAGCGGGGTGAACACCGGGGAGCTGTTTTTT. Its translation is CASSSLPSSGVNTGELFF.

This chain links TRBV5-1 with TRBJ1-4; no clear D. The CDR3 covers 15 residues. Germline V gene data show CDR1 as SGHRS and CDR2 as YFSETQ. Trimming cost V 0 bases and J 4 bases, with 10 bases left between them. CDR3 sequence: CASSLEHSHNEKLFF. In DNA, the CDR3 is TGCGCCAGCAGCTTGGAGCACAGCCATAATGAAAAACTGTTTTTT.

CDR3 sequence: CATSDPYLGGGNNEQFF. CDR3 nucleotides: TGTGCCACCAGTGACCCCTATCTTGGGGGGGGAAACAATGAGCAGTTCTTC. The gene calls are TRBV24-1 and TRBJ2-1; 7 bases agree with TRBD2. This CDR3 is 17 amino acids long. Germline assignment: CDR1 KGHDR and CDR2 SFDVKD. V lost 4 bases, J lost 5 bases, and 13 bases stayed unmatched.

The chain recombines TRBV15 with TRBJ2-7; D might be TRBD2 (5 bases). CDR1 is LNHNV, CDR2 YYDKDF, per germline (reference sequence). With 0 bases removed from V and 3 bases from J, the gap between germline ends came to 9 bases. CDR3 length: 14 amino acids. DNA for the CDR3: TGTGCCACCAGCAGAGAGGCGGGCCGCTACGAGCAGTACTTC. Translation gives CATSREAGRYEQYF.

The chain carries TRBV18 and TRBJ1-3; D not certain. The CDR3 spans 14 residues. Trimming shortened V by 3 bases and J by 2 bases, and 8 bases separated the two germline ends. CDR1 and CDR2 (germline): KGHSH, LQKENI. CDR3 bases: TGTGCCAGCTCACCTATCCAGGCTGGAAACACCATATATTTT. It is translated as CASSPIQAGNTIYF.

Only a few counts were recorded for this clone. The same CDR3 is also encoded by other DNA sequences in this sample. The J gene is TRBJ1-1, the V gene TRBV10-3, with 7 bases matching TRBD1. The V segment lost 6 bases and the J segment 1 base; nucleotides outside the gene matches: 2. Germline loops: CDR1 ENHRY, CDR2 SYGVKD. The CDR3 runs to 13 residues. The CDR3 spells CAISGTANTEAFF. DNA for the CDR3: TGTGCCATCAGCGGGACAGCGAACACTGAAGCTTTCTTT.

The chain has TRBV11-1 and TRBJ2-5, with TRBD2 as a possible D gene (5 bases). The germline V and J ends were trimmed by 5 bases and 1 base, with 11 bases remaining between them. Germline V gene lookup returns CDR1 SGHAT and CDR2 FQDESV (reference sequence). The length of the CDR3 is 14 residues. The CDR3 DNA reads TGTGCCAGCAGCACTAGACTTATCCAAGAGACCCAGTACTTC. It translates to CASSTRLIQETQYF.